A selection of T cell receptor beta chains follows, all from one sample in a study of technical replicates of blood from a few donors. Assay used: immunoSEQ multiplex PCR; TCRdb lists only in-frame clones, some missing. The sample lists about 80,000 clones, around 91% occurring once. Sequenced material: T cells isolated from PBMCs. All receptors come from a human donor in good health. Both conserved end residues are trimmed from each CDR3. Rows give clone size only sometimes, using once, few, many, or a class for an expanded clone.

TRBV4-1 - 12 ASSPFRGPYEQY
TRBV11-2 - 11 ASRGTAQETQY
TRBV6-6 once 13 ASWPTSGAYNEQF
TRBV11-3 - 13 ASSLGWDNSYEQY
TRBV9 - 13 ASSAARRDTGELF
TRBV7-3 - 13 ASSGGLALYNEQF
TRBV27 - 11 ASNRSGRGEQF
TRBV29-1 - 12 SVGQGAGANVLT
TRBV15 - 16 ATSRDRRFGGNTDTQY
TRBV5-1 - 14 ASSIGLAGTYNEQF
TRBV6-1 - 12 ASSLRQSQPEQF
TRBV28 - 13 ASSPQGGGTDTQY
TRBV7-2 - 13 ASSFRWTSGNEQF
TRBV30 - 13 AWSAQGTLNEKLF
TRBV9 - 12 ASSPRTTNEKLF
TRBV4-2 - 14 ASSQDMPSGTDTQY
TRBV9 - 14 ASSGSGRAYAGELF
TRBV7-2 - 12 ASSLGAGDYEQY
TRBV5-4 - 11 ASMASGKYEQY
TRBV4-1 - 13 ASSQERDRNYEQY
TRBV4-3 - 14 ASSQAGTEYKETQY
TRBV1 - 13 TSSQACREGDTQY
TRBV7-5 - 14 VRSLGGVKNTGELF
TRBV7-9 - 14 ASSPWTGGSYNEQF
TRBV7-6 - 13 ASSPTQGTNTEAF
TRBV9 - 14 ASSAILGSSYNEQF
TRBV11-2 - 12 ASTLWDRNTEAF
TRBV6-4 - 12 ASSVSGGTDTQY
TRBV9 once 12 ASSGGAENTEAF
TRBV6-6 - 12 ASSYSIQNYGYT